A single sample gave rise to the 21 T cell receptor beta chains below, sequenced in a study of PD-1 blockade in classical Hodgkin lymphoma. Measured with immunoSEQ multiplex PCR; TCRdb has only the in-frame clones, and not every one. Among about 16,000 clones listed, roughly 80% were seen once. Each of the patients experienced relapse following autologous stem cell transplantation, and their brentuximab vedotin exposure differed. Starting with thawed PBMCs, CD4+ T cells were purified by magnetic negative selection. Sequenced material: CD4+ T cells from blood, taken at baseline. The receptors derive from a human donor with classical Hodgkin lymphoma.

This rearrangement joins TRBV14 to TRBJ2-3, with unresolved D. V was pared by 2 bases and J by 1 base, with 13 bases between. The germline gives CDR1 SGHDN, CDR2 FVKESK. The CDR3 spans 16 residues. The CDR3 sequence: CASSQYLPGGTDTQYF. The CDR3 DNA reads as TGTGCCAGCAGCCAATACTTGCCAGGAGGCACAGATACGCAGTATTTT.

The gene calls are TRBV18 and TRBJ1-4, with TRBD1 as a possible D gene (6 bases). This CDR3 spans 13 amino acids. Trimming stripped 8 bases from V and 5 bases from J, with 12 bases between. Germline assignment: CDR1 KGHSH and CDR2 LQKENI. This CDR3 is CASRRGENEKLFF. In DNA, the CDR3 is TGTGCCAGCCGGAGGGGGGAGAATGAAAAACTGTTTTTT.

The rearrangement uses TRBV5-1 and TRBJ2-3; 8 bases map to TRBD1. The CDR3 runs to 16 residues. Germline trimming cut 0 bases from V and 2 bases from J; bases unmatched to any gene: 5. Germline loops: CDR1 SGHRS, CDR2 YFSETQ. The CDR3 region is CASSLAGTGVTDTQYF. In DNA, the CDR3 is TGCGCCAGCAGCTTGGCCGGGACAGGAGTCACAGATACGCAGTATTTT.

The chain combines TRBV4-3 with TRBJ2-2; perhaps TRBD1 as D (5 bases). Trimming removed 0 bases at V and 5 bases at J, with 13 bases between. This CDR3 is built from 16 residues. The germline CDR1 and CDR2 sequences are LGHNA and YSLEER. The CDR3 spells CASSQEVAPGTGELFF. Written as DNA, the CDR3 is TGCGCCAGCAGCCAAGAAGTAGCACCAGGGACCGGGGAGCTGTTTTTT.

This chain uses TRBV7-2 with TRBJ1-2, with TRBD1 identical over 10 bases. The trim removed 5 bases at V and 5 bases at J, leaving 8 bases unmatched. Germline CDR1 and CDR2: SGHTA and FQGNSA. The CDR3 totals 15 residues. CDR3 residues: CASSARPGQGYGYTF. CDR3 nucleotide sequence: TGTGCCAGCAGCGCCCGTCCGGGACAGGGGTATGGCTACACCTTC. Full variable domain (missing parts from reference TRBV7-2 and TRBJ1-2): GAGVSQSPSNKVTEKGKDVELRCDPISGHTALYWYRQSLGQGLEFLIYFQGNSAPDKSGLPSDRFSAERTGGSVSTLTIQRTQQEDSAVYLCASSARPGQGYGYTFGSGTRLTVV.

This clone showed up just once. The V gene is TRBV7-2, the J gene TRBJ2-3, with 10 bases identical to TRBD2. CDR3 length: 19 residues. Germline V gene lookup returns CDR1 SGHTA and CDR2 FQGNSA. V trimming: 5 bases; J trimming: 1 base; junction bases outside the gene matches: 15. This chain's CDR3 is CASSLRPGWLAGGTDTQYF. CDR3 DNA sequence: TGTGCCAGCAGCCTCAGGCCAGGTTGGCTAGCGGGGGGCACAGATACGCAGTATTTT.

J is TRBJ2-7 and V is TRBV7-3, with 9 bases fitting TRBD1. The V gene's germline CDR1 is SGHTA and CDR2 FQGTGA. This CDR3 has 14 residues. The trim removed 5 bases at V and 4 bases at J, leaving 6 bases unmatched. CDR3 bases: TGTGCCAGCAGCCTGACAGGGGGGATGTACGAGCAGTACTTC. Residues: CASSLTGGMYEQYF. The whole variable domain, remainder taken from reference TRBV7-3 and TRBJ2-7, is GAGVSQTPSNKVTEKGKYVELRCDPISGHTALYWYRQSLGQGPEFLIYFQGTGAADDSGLPNDRFFAVRPEGSVSTLKIQRTERGDSAVYLCASSLTGGMYEQYFGPGTRLTVT.

The chain has TRBV28 and TRBJ2-3; D could derive from TRBD1 or TRBD2 (7 bases each). CDR1 MDHEN and CDR2 SYDVKM come from the germline V gene. V lost 4 bases to trimming and J lost 5 bases, with 25 bases between them. The CDR3 has 18 amino acids. The CDR3 nucleotides read TGTGCCAGCAGTTCCCCCGGCACAGCGGGACAGTCGAGAGATACGCAGTATTTT. The encoded protein is CASSSPGTAGQSRDTQYF.

The J gene is TRBJ2-1, the V gene TRBV7-6; 9 bases are a match to TRBD2. The CDR3 extends over 16 amino acids. The V gene end was trimmed by 5 bases and the J gene end by 1 base; junction bases not matched to a gene: 6. Germline values: CDR1 SGHVS, CDR2 FNYEAQ. CDR3 DNA: TGTGCCAGCAGCAAGGAGCGGGGGGATTCCTACAATGAGCAGTTCTTC. Translation: CASSKERGDSYNEQFF.

The CDR3 spells CSVGTAGNTIYF. The DNA for the CDR3 is TGCAGCGTTGGGACGGCTGGAAACACCATATATTTT. The rearrangement joins TRBV29-1 to TRBJ1-3; D gene ambiguous. V was clipped by 4 bases and J by 2 bases, with 6 bases between them. CDR3 size: 12 residues. Germline-derived CDR1 and CDR2 are SQVTM and ANQGSEA.

The chain combines TRBV18 with TRBJ2-1, with D perhaps being TRBD1 or TRBD2 (6 bases each). The length of the CDR3 is 17 residues. Germline lookup yields CDR1 KGHSH and CDR2 LQKENI. Trimming removed 2 bases at V and 9 bases at J, with 23 bases between. The CDR3 region is CASSPRGARGGFSEQFF. The CDR3 DNA sequence: TGTGCCAGCTCACCAAGGGGTGCCAGGGGAGGCTTTAGTGAGCAGTTCTTC.

The V call is TRBV9, the J call TRBJ1-1; D call uncertain. V shed 0 bases and J shed 0 bases, with 3 bases lying between them. CDR3 size: 13 residues. CDR1 SGDLS and CDR2 YYNGEE come from the germline V gene. CDR3 in DNA: TGTGCCAGCAGCGTAGTGGTGAACACTGAAGCTTTCTTT. Encoded protein: CASSVVVNTEAFF.

The CDR3 DNA reads as TGTGCCAGCAGTGTTGGACAGGTTGAAGCTTTCTTT. As protein: CASSVGQVEAFF. This chain connects TRBV2 to TRBJ1-1; TRBD1 matches 7 bases. Looked up from germline, CDR1 is SNHLY and CDR2 is FYNNEI. Unmatched junction bases numbered 3, after V lost 4 bases and J lost 7 bases. The CDR3 is 12 residues long.

The gene calls are TRBV7-8 and TRBJ1-5; D uncertain. CDR1 and CDR2 from the germline V gene are SGHVS and FQNEAQ. Trimming cost V 0 bases and J 7 bases, with 7 bases left between them. This CDR3 has 13 amino acids. The CDR3 DNA follows: TGTGCCAGCAGCTTAGCGCTACAGCAGCCCCAGCATTTT. Its protein product is CASSLALQQPQHF. Full variable domain (missing parts from reference TRBV7-8 and TRBJ1-5): GAGVSQSPRYKVAKRGQDVALRCDPISGHVSLFWYQQALGQGPEFLTYFQNEAQLDKSGLPSDRFFAERPEGSVSTLKIQRTQQEDSAVYLCASSLALQQPQHFGDGTRLSIL.

The rearrangement links TRBV6-5 to TRBJ1-2; perhaps TRBD1 as D (5 bases). From germline, CDR1 is MNHEY and CDR2 SVGAGI. The CDR3 runs 15 residues. V lost 3 bases to trimming and J lost 3 bases, with 14 bases between them. The CDR3: CASSYRVGVDYGYTF. The CDR3 bases are TGTGCCAGCAGTTATAGAGTGGGGGTCGACTATGGCTACACCTTC.

The rearrangement links TRBV11-2 to TRBJ1-1; D call uncertain. This CDR3 is built from 13 residues. Germline V gene sequence: CDR1 SGHAT, CDR2 FQNNGV. V lost 7 bases and J 1 base, leaving 10 bases between the germline ends. CDR3 in DNA: TGTGCCAGCACCACGAGGAGGAACACTGAAGCTTTCTTT. The encoded protein is CASTTRRNTEAFF.

A single count supports this clone. This chain uses TRBV11-2 with TRBJ2-5; D may be TRBD1 (5 bases). Germline V gives CDR1 SGHAT, CDR2 FQNNGV. The V and J ends lost 5 bases and 5 bases respectively, with 12 bases between them. There are 13 residues in the CDR3. Here the CDR3 reads CASSPQGRETQYF. The CDR3 DNA sequence: TGTGCCAGCAGCCCCCAGGGTCGGGAGACCCAGTACTTC.

The chain has TRBV18 and TRBJ2-1, with TRBD1 matching over 8 bases. In germline, CDR1 is KGHSH, CDR2 LQKENI. This CDR3 region has 18 residues. Trimming took 6 bases from V and 6 from J; bases not matched to a gene: 19. The CDR3 bases are TGTGCCAGCTCCCTATGGACAGGGCGGCGGGATGGGGGCAATGAGCAGTTCTTC. This translates into CASSLWTGRRDGGNEQFF. The full variable domain, in which reference TRBV18 and TRBJ2-1 provide the parts outside the CDR3, is NAGVMQNPRHLVRRRGQEARLRCSPMKGHSHVYWYRQLPEEGLKFMVYLQKENIIDESGMPKERFSAEFPKEGPSILRIQQVVRGDSAAYFCASSLWTGRRDGGNEQFFGPGTRLTVL.

This clone was found a few times. The rearrangement joins TRBV7-2 to TRBJ2-1, with TRBD2 matching 8 bases. CDR1 is SGHTA, CDR2 FQGNSA, per germline. The CDR3 length is 15 residues. The J segment lost 9 bases and the V segment lost 7 bases, leaving 14 bases of the junction unmatched. The CDR3 DNA follows: TGTGCCAGCAACCCCGTGGTCAGCGGGAGCGGTGAGCAGTTCTTC. It specifies CASNPVVSGSGEQFF.

The chain uses TRBV9 and TRBJ2-3; D might be TRBD1 or TRBD2, each matching 6 bases. The V and J ends lost 0 bases and 6 bases respectively, with 8 bases between them. The CDR3 totals 13 residues. CDR1 and CDR2 (germline): SGDLS, YYNGEE. CDR3 in DNA: TGTGCCAGCAGCGTAGAAGGGGGGGATACGCAGTATTTT. It translates to CASSVEGGDTQYF.

The V gene is TRBV28, the J gene TRBJ1-3; 8 nucleotides match TRBD1. The CDR3 has 15 residues. J lost 6 bases, V lost 3 bases, and 7 bases had no gene match. From germline, CDR1 is MDHEN and CDR2 SYDVKM. The CDR3 DNA is TGTGCCAGCAGTTTTTTGGACAGGGAGTTAAACACCATATATTTT. Amino acids: CASSFLDRELNTIYF.